The clone carrying this T cell receptor beta chain was seen a handful of times. Its target is not known. V was pared by 5 bases and J by 10 bases, with 8 bases of the junction left unmatched. Germline V gene lookup returns CDR1 MNHEY and CDR2 SMNVEV (reference sequence). This CDR3 region has 14 residues. These data are taken from a study of T-cell memory formation after mild COVID-19. 5'RACE with constant-segment primers built TCRalpha and TCRbeta cDNA libraries with UMIs. TCRdb re-called the 5' RACE reads with MiXCR, one entry per CDR3 protein. The repertoire holds approximately 82,000 distinct CDR3 sequences, with 10% to 15% as singletons. Overall study findings and caveats: Clonal second-wave expansions that peaked on day 37 had unconfirmed SARS-CoV-2 specificity. For contracting clones, CD4+ ones sat mainly in CM and EM, CD8+ in EMRA.

The clonotype was recovered from a man aged 18 to 29 who had mild COVID-19 (a few samples of this study predate the infection). Cell type and time point are not known. Sequenced material: PBMCs or a T cell subset sorted from them (not recorded which). The V call is TRBV27, the J call TRBJ1-6, with 7 bases fitting TRBD1. CDR3: CASSLTGEGSPLHF. The CDR3 region has the DNA TGTGCCAGCAGTCTTACAGGGGAGGGCTCACCCCTCCACTTT.